What follows describes a single T cell receptor (beta chain). Its antigen is unknown. This sample was included in a study of cytomegalovirus exposure and HLA in healthy donors. Trimming cost V 4 bases and J 2 bases, with 10 bases left between them. Germline values: CDR1 SGHDT, CDR2 YYEEEE. This CDR3 is 13 amino acids long. Use of 60 Vbeta and 13 Jbeta primers characterized the PCR. Only in-frame clones appear in the TCRdb table, and some are missing; sequencing was by immunoSEQ multiplex PCR. Of 170,000 or so clones in the sample, over 70% were seen once. Each of the donors was a healthy bone marrow donor. Study observations and caveats: Sequencing probably produced one cluster of sequence variants that were highly shared. Several top significant clusters appeared, in a later analysis, to be linked to common viral pathogens.

The chain links TRBV5-6 to TRBJ2-7, with D possibly TRBD2 on 5 matching bases. Sequencing was done on a sample of PBMCs. The sequence was collected from a woman aged 25 to 45 in good health and CMV-seropositive. DNA for the CDR3: TGTGCCAGCAGCGCCGGACTGGCCTACGAGCAGTACTTC. This codes for CASSAGLAYEQYF.